This T cell receptor beta chain was found in a study of T-cell memory formation after mild COVID-19. Turning to the study itself: TCR clusters were mostly confined to one donor each. Study outcomes and limitations: CD4+ contracting clones were found mainly in CM and EM, and CD8+ ones in EMRA. Pre-infection memory held some responding clones, suggesting pre-existing cross-reactive T cells responded. Among clones peaking at day 37 in the second wave, SARS-CoV-2 specificity remained unconfirmed.

CDR3 length equals 15 residues. J lost 6 bases, V lost 4 bases, and 12 bases had no gene match. The germline V gene encodes CDR1 SGHAT and CDR2 FQNNGV. On this clonotype itself: Its antigen is unidentified.

TCRdb called the 5' RACE reads again in MiXCR, with one record for every CDR3 protein. The table lists under 650,000 distinct CDR3 sequences, over 15% of them singletons, with about 12% in the top ten. The sequenced sample was PBMCs or a T cell subset sorted from them (not recorded which). This receptor was identified in an adult woman who had mild COVID-19 (a few samples of this study predate the infection). Cell type and time point are not known. The chain couples TRBV11-2 to TRBJ2-7; 7 bases are shared with TRBD2. CDR3 DNA: TGTGCCAGCAGCTCAAGGACTAGGGCCATTGGCGAGCAGTACTTC. It translates to CASSSRTRAIGEQYF.